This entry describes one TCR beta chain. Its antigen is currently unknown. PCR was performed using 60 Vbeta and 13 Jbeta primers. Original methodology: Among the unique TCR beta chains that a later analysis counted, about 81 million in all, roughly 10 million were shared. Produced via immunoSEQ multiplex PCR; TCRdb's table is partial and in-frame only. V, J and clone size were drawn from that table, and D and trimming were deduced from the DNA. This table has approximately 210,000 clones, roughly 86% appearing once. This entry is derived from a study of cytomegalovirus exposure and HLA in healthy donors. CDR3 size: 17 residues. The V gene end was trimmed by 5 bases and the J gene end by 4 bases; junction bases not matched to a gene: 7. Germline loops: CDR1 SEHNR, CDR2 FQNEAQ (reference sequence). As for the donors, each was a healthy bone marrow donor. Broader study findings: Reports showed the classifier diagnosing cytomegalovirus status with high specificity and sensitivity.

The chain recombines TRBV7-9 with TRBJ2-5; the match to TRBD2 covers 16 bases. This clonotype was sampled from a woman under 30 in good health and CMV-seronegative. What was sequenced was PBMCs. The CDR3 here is CASSAGLAGGSRETQYF. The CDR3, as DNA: TGTGCCAGCAGCGCGGGACTAGCGGGGGGGAGCAGAGAGACCCAGTACTTC. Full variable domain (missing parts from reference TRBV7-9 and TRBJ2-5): DTGVSQNPRHKITKRGQNVTFRCDPISEHNRLYWYRQTLGQGPEFLTYFQNEAQLEKSRLLSDRFSAERPKGSFSTLEIQRTEQGDSAMYLCASSAGLAGGSRETQYFGPGTRLLVL.